These T cell receptor beta chains were read from a single sample in a study of cytotoxic CD8 clonotypes in ibrutinib-treated CLL. Only in-frame clones appear in the TCRdb table, and some are missing; sequencing was by immunoSEQ multiplex PCR. The profile covers around 150,000 clones, with approximately 80% appearing a single time and around 2.1% taken by the ten largest. The sample consisted of PBMCs, taken after 12 months of ibrutinib treatment. The receptors here all came from a human donor with chronic lymphocytic leukemia. Both conserved end residues are part of each CDR3. Size is omitted from some rows. Given values are once, few, many or a class for expanded clones.

CDR3 length | J gene | clone size | V gene | CDR3 protein
14 | TRBJ2-7 | NA | TRBV29-1 | CSVLPPEGSYEQYF
16 | TRBJ2-3 | NA | TRBV11-2 | CASSLDLGQGTDTQYF
16 | TRBJ2-1 | NA | TRBV30 | CAWSSRGAEAYNEQFF
18 | TRBJ2-2 | NA | TRBV4-3 | CASSSSNRVAGNTGELFF
13 | TRBJ1-1 | many | TRBV28 | CASSLTGNTEAFF
12 | TRBJ2-3 | NA | TRBV28 | CASSLFGDTQYF
13 | TRBJ2-1 | NA | TRBV5-1 | CASSLGPNNEQFF
16 | TRBJ1-6 | NA | TRBV6-6 | CASSYSRGRGRSPLHF
18 | TRBJ2-1 | NA | TRBV28 | CASTGSLATASGGNEQFF
13 | TRBJ2-5 | NA | TRBV19 | CASSRTVQETQYF
17 | TRBJ2-1 | NA | TRBV7-2 | CASSQTSGGASGNEQFF
16 | TRBJ1-3 | NA | TRBV18 | CASSPTWDSSGNTIYF
15 | TRBJ1-1 | NA | TRBV2 | CASRASGTGGTEAFF
16 | TRBJ2-1 | NA | TRBV2 | CASSEVLAGGPGEQFF
15 | TRBJ1-4 | NA | TRBV7-9 | CASSLVGTANEKLFF
16 | TRBJ2-5 | NA | TRBV6-6 | CASSYAGGQGKETQYF
14 | TRBJ1-1 | few | TRBV7-2 | CASSLVQGRAEAFF
15 | TRBJ1-3 | NA | TRBV2 | CASSSQGFAGNTIYF
15 | TRBJ2-7 | NA | TRBV5-1 | CASSLSGTPSYEQYF
16 | TRBJ1-6 | NA | TRBV7-9 | CASSRDGFSYNSPLHF
14 | TRBJ2-1 | NA | TRBV2 | CASSASGGYNEQFF
12 | TRBJ2-4 | NA | TRBV28 | CASSEEGTYQYF
15 | TRBJ2-6 | NA | TRBV4-1 | CAAAGEGSGANVLTF
15 | TRBJ1-5 | NA | TRBV30 | CAWSVPGGPYQSQHF
14 | TRBJ2-7 | NA | TRBV7-3 | CASSRGGSPGEQYF
14 | TRBJ1-1 | few | TRBV19 | CASSIVGGYTEAFF
12 | TRBJ1-3 | few | TRBV5-4 | CASSFDRNTIYF
13 | TRBJ1-4 | NA | TRBV6-5 | CASSYGRNEKLFF
14 | TRBJ1-2 | NA | TRBV18 | CASSPQQGRNGYTF
15 | TRBJ1-3 | NA | TRBV19 | CASSAGGAPGNTIYF
13 | TRBJ2-7 | few | TRBV10-2 | CASSARGGVEQYF
15 | TRBJ1-2 | NA | TRBV2 | CASSLKRGGNYGYTF
13 | TRBJ2-5 | few | TRBV7-7 | CASSPSLRETQYF
13 | TRBJ1-4 | NA | TRBV4-1 | CASSQATGEKLFF
14 | TRBJ1-4 | few | TRBV14 | CASSHQGNNEKLFF
14 | TRBJ1-4 | NA | TRBV5-6 | CASSYGTGYEKLFF
13 | TRBJ1-1 | NA | TRBV11-3 | CASSLVRNTEAFF
14 | TRBJ1-4 | few | TRBV14 | CASSLWGVGEKLFF
14 | TRBJ2-7 | NA | TRBV7-6 | CASSLGPELYEQYF
13 | TRBJ2-5 | NA | TRBV7-3 | CASSGTREETQYF
15 | TRBJ1-3 | NA | TRBV28 | CASSSAGGFGNTIYF
13 | TRBJ1-2 | NA | TRBV19 | CASRDRSNYGYTF
11 | TRBJ1-1 | NA | TRBV6-5 | CASSYWGGAFF
13 | TRBJ1-1 | NA | TRBV7-3 | CASSLDRQEEAFF
15 | TRBJ1-5 | NA | TRBV6-1 | CASSSPDRGNQPQHF
16 | TRBJ1-3 | NA | TRBV7-9 | CASSLSRTLSGNTIYF
13 | TRBJ2-7 | many | TRBV11-2 | CASSSRKSYEQYF
15 | TRBJ2-3 | once | TRBV28 | CASARWADLTDTQYF
12 | TRBJ1-2 | few | TRBV11-2 | CASSLVRDGYTF
17 | TRBJ1-2 | NA | TRBV7-8 | CASSLVFPGTGTYGYTF
12 | TRBJ1-4 | NA | TRBV6-1 | CASSPDRGSQNW
13 | TRBJ2-3 | NA | TRBV7-7 | CASSLGVLGTQYF
15 | TRBJ2-6 | NA | TRBV19 | CASSIGEAGANVLTF
15 | TRBJ2-7 | NA | TRBV19 | CASTGGAGTKNEQYF